Listed below are T cell receptor beta chains from one sample, sequenced in a study of molecular identifiers for immune sequencing clone quantification. TCRdb reprocessed the PCR reads via MiXCR and lists one record per CDR3 protein. The sample has 100,000 or so distinct CDR3 sequences; under 40% are singletons. Material for sequencing was naive CD8+ T cells from blood, with Jurkat cell RNA spiked in. Every receptor here comes from a human donor in good health. Some libraries in this study had Jurkat cell RNA spiked in. Each CDR3 is given with its conserved first and last residue. Each record gives: CDR3 protein, V gene, clone size, J gene. Where a row states a size, it is once, few, many or the class of an expanded clone; other rows omit it.

CDR3 protein: CASSLLGGTGELFF; V gene: TRBV27; clone size: few; J gene: TRBJ2-2
CDR3 protein: CASGQGTAYEQYF; V gene: TRBV4-3; clone size: .; J gene: TRBJ2-7
CDR3 protein: CASSAPGVGNQPQHF; V gene: TRBV7-9; clone size: .; J gene: TRBJ1-5
CDR3 protein: CASSSTGTPSQPQHF; V gene: TRBV27; clone size: few; J gene: TRBJ1-5
CDR3 protein: CASSYSPVEEAQYF; V gene: TRBV6-2/TRBV6-3; clone size: .; J gene: TRBJ2-5
CDR3 protein: CSARDHERNTGELFF; V gene: TRBV20-1; clone size: .; J gene: TRBJ2-2
CDR3 protein: CASSVRLSPYDKRELSHEQFF; V gene: TRBV19; clone size: few; J gene: TRBJ2-1
CDR3 protein: CASSPGQSNSPLHF; V gene: TRBV7-9; clone size: many; J gene: TRBJ1-6
CDR3 protein: CSALKLNTGELFF; V gene: TRBV20-1; clone size: .; J gene: TRBJ2-2
CDR3 protein: CASSLALAGGHTDTQYF; V gene: TRBV5-4; clone size: many; J gene: TRBJ2-3
CDR3 protein: CASSFRGVGPQHF; V gene: TRBV28; clone size: many; J gene: TRBJ1-5